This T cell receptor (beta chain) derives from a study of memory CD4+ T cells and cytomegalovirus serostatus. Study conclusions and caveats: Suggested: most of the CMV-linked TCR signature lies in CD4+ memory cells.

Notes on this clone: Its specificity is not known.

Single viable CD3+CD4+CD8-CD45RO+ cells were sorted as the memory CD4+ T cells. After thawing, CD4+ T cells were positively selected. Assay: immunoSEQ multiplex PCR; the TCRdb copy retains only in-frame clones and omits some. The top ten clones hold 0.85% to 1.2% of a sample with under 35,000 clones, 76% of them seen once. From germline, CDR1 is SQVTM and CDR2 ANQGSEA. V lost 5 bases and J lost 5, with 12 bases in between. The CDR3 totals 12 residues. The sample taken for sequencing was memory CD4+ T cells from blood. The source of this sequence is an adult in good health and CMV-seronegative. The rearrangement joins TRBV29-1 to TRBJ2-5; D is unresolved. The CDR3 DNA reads TGCAGCGTTCGCCGCGAAGGGGAGACCCAGTACTTC. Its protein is CSVRREGETQYF.